This TCR beta chain was identified in a study of cytotoxic CD8 clonotypes in ibrutinib-treated CLL. At the level of the study: Collecting the response samples happened after a median 12 months of treatment, with a range of 6 to 36. Notes on the study in general: Public clonotypes showed up rarely, and on treatment they shrank or held steady. At the start, clonality exceeded age-matched healthy donors and followed circulating CD8+ T-cell counts.

Comment on this clone: The antigen remains undetermined.

Libraries were prepared by immunoSEQ multiplex PCR; TCRdb keeps only in-frame clonotypes and omits some of them. The repertoire holds 150,000 to 250,000 clones, about 72% seen once, with roughly 12% in the top ten. This CDR3 comprises 15 residues. The V gene end was trimmed by 1 base and the J gene end by 4 bases; junction bases not matched to a gene: 6. CDR1 and CDR2 (germline): LGHNA, YNFKEQ. Here the sequenced sample was PBMCs, taken after 24 months of ibrutinib treatment. The TCR was taken from a human donor with chronic lymphocytic leukemia. The rearrangement joins TRBV4-2 to TRBJ1-2; 7 bases map to TRBD1. CDR3 sequence: CASSQVRGTAYGYTF. CDR3 nucleotides: TGTGCCAGCAGCCAAGTAAGAGGGACAGCCTATGGCTACACCTTC.